This T cell receptor beta chain was sequenced in a study of cytomegalovirus exposure and HLA in healthy donors. In regard to this clone: The antigen is undetermined.

J was trimmed by 4 bases and V by 4 bases; bases with no gene match: 3. The CDR3 is 14 amino acids. Germline V CDR1 and CDR2: SGHRS, YFSETQ. The PCR contained 60 Vbeta and 13 Jbeta primers. In the original analysis: As a later analysis found, there were 80 million to 90 million unique TCR beta chains, of which roughly 11 million were shared. The protocol was immunoSEQ multiplex PCR, while the TCRdb copy is restricted to in-frame clones and leaves out a portion. D and trimming come from the DNA, and the V and J calls and clone size come from that table. Of 100,000 to 150,000 clones in the sample, around 75% are singletons; the top ten hold approximately 4.3%. Study results and caveats: The listing of some 170 TCR beta chains classed them as cytomegalovirus-associated. Presence/absence analyses assumed roughly uniform sequencing depth across donors, which may not hold. Some segments of the V type, notably TRBV6-2 and TRBV6-3, were excluded as indistinguishable.

The sample consisted of PBMCs. The V and J genes are TRBV5-1 and TRBJ2-5, with 11 bases that match TRBD2. This TCR derives from a man in his fifties or sixties in good health and CMV-seropositive. CDR3 sequence reads: CASSDTSGGETQYF. The CDR3 DNA reads as TGCGCCAGCAGCGATACTAGCGGGGGAGAGACCCAGTACTTC.